This T cell receptor beta chain was identified in a study of cytomegalovirus exposure and HLA in healthy donors. Study-wide points: Later analysis found that TCR beta chains associated with HLA were more clonally expanded than other, equally common chains. The investigators catalogued 150 to 200 TCR beta chains as cytomegalovirus-associated. Analysis was carried out at a later point, and it linked a missense DCLRE1C variant to TCR beta V- and J-gene trimming.

On this clone itself: Its cognate antigen is unknown.

Donors showed nominal health when sampled, although they likely had unrecorded immune exposures. The CDR3 length is 17 residues. With 60 Vbeta and 13 Jbeta primers, the PCR was carried out. Produced via immunoSEQ multiplex PCR; TCRdb's table is partial and in-frame only. Of about 91,000 clones in the sample, around 70% were seen once. Sequences were obtained from PBMCs. The V call is TRBV1, the J call TRBJ2-3; the table names TRBD1, a call not compared with the DNA. TRBV1 is shown as a pseudogene. The TCR comes from a female donor in good health and CMV-seronegative. The CDR3 nucleotides read TGCACCAGCAGCCTAAGAGGACAGGGTGGATGCACAGATACGCAGTATTTT. It specifies CTSSLRGQGGCTDTQYF.